This TCR beta chain is from a study of response to subunit inactivated influenza vaccine. Overall study findings and caveats: T cells newly recruited by each seasonal influenza vaccination are few, the authors suggested.

Via MiXCR, TCRdb re-called the RT-PCR reads, giving one row per CDR3 protein. Of 530,000 or so distinct CDR3 sequences in the sample, roughly 12% were seen once. The CDR3 is 16 residues long. Trimming removed 4 bases from V and 4 bases from J; junction bases left unmatched: 7. CDR1 LNHNV and CDR2 YYDKDF come from the germline V gene (reference sequence). About this clonotype itself: What it binds is not known.

The chain couples TRBV15 to TRBJ2-3, with TRBD1 matching over 11 bases. The sequence came from a man in his forties or fifties who received an inactivated influenza vaccine. The sample was PBMCs from blood, taken on the day of vaccination. The CDR3 region has the DNA TGTGCCACCAGCACGACCCCGGGACAGGGGGCAGATACGCAGTATTTT. It specifies CATSTTPGQGADTQYF. Drawing the rest from reference TRBV15 and TRBJ2-3, the complete variable domain is DAMVIQNPRYQVTQFGKPVTLSCSQTLNHNVMYWYQQKSSQAPKLLFHYYDKDFNNEADTPDNFQSRRPNTSFCFLDIRSPGLGDTAMYLCATSTTPGQGADTQYFGPGTRLTVL.